This entry describes one T cell receptor beta chain. This clone is a singleton in its sample. Its target antigen remains unknown. Base qualities are not at hand, and no much larger clone is one base apart. Another Seattle source contributed samples from volunteer blood donors who had recovered from COVID-19. The collaborating institutions used their own protocols to collect whole blood in K2EDTA tubes. Collaborator samples were shipped for TCRbeta analysis as frozen whole blood, isolated PBMCs, or DNA extracted from either sample type. The data stem from a study of blood T cell repertoires in COVID-19 (dated by TCRdb to about 2020). Some background on the complete study: The collaborator samples originated in the United States, Italy and Spain and spanned the acute and convalescent phases of COVID-19. The samples were drawn from two sources: the first 160 participants of the ongoing ImmuneRACE study, and 1,200 or so subjects contributed by 6 global collaborators. Nearly every sample came with metadata listing a de-identified subject ID, COVID-19 status, age in years and sex. The prospective study material was composed of cDNA or gDNA derived from T cells, B-cell-depleted T cells, or PBMCs. Deeply sampled blood TCRbeta repertoires from subjects exposed to, actively infected with, or recovered from COVID-19 were included in the dataset. The repertoires were made available in a free public database intended to serve as a resource for research on the immune response to SARS-CoV-2. Where available, HLA class I and class II types were taken from metadata supplied by the sample provider and were not determined by assay-based typing.

The paper's findings and limits, for the study overall: The quantity of clinical and demographic metadata differed by source and by participant and was supplied without curation.

TCRbeta CDR3 regions were amplified from genomic DNA by means of the immunoSEQ Assay, a bias-controlled multiplex PCR. The study's own analysis went as follows. The number of nucleated cells in each sample was estimated from the amplification of reference gene primers within the assay. To quantify the absolute abundance of each unique TCRbeta CDR3 rearrangement, sequence reads were collapsed and filtered. For each sample, productive Simpson clonality was calculated by taking the square root of Simpson's diversity index across productive rearrangements. TCRdb took over this immuneACCESS table, retaining in-frame rearrangements with V and J assigned. Such tables are incomplete; in checked studies, under half of the missing clones stem from an unresolved V gene, and the remainder is unexplained. V, J and clone size are taken as reported in that table, and D and trimming were inferred from the DNA itself. The sample has 230,000 or so clones on record, around 83% of them singletons. The top ten constitute approximately 2.4% of the sample.

The specimen was peripheral blood. The TCR was taken from a man in his forties who had recovered from COVID-19.

This receptor carries the CDR3 CASSQVKARDTDTQYF. In nucleotide form, the sequence is TGTGCCAGCAGCCAAGTGAAGGCCAGGGACACAGATACGCAGTATTTT. The rearrangement joined TRBV4-2 to TRBJ2-3, and possibly TRBD1, on 5 matching bases. The germline V gene sets CDR1 to LGHNA and CDR2 to YNFKEQ. Measured from the cysteine to the phenylalanine, the CDR3 is 16 residues long. Only the CDR3 portion is preserved as DNA: 48 bases, with reading frame beginning at the first base. V is reduced by 1 base and J by 2 bases, leaving a spacing of 13 bases between them.